This section outlines one T cell receptor (beta chain) sequence together with its context. This entry belongs to a study of T-cell reconstitution after alpha-beta-depleted transplantation in children. Unique molecular identifiers were incorporated into the prepared TCRbeta library. TCRdb re-called the PCR reads through MiXCR, storing one row per CDR3 protein. The sample shows 440,000 or so distinct CDR3 sequences, about 11% of them seen only once. The germline gives CDR1 LNHDA, CDR2 SQIVND (reference sequence). The CDR3 has 16 amino acids. The trim removed 1 base at V and 2 bases at J, leaving 5 bases unmatched.

The receptor was isolated from a human donor who donated a stem cell graft to a child with acute myeloid leukemia. This chain joins TRBV19 and TRBJ2-3; 8 bases line up with TRBD2. Sequenced material: PBMCs from the stem cell graft donor, taken from the stem cell graft. CDR3 DNA sequence: TGTGCCAGTAGTATAGCCGCAGCGGGGGACACAGATACGCAGTATTTT. Amino acids: CASSIAAAGDTDTQYF. The complete variable domain, with remaining parts taken from reference TRBV19 and TRBJ2-3, reads DGGITQSPKYLFRKEGQNVTLSCEQNLNHDAMYWYRQDPGQGLRLIYYSQIVNDFQKGDIAEGYSVSREKKESFPLTVTSAQKNPTAFYLCASSIAAAGDTDTQYFGPGTRLTVL.